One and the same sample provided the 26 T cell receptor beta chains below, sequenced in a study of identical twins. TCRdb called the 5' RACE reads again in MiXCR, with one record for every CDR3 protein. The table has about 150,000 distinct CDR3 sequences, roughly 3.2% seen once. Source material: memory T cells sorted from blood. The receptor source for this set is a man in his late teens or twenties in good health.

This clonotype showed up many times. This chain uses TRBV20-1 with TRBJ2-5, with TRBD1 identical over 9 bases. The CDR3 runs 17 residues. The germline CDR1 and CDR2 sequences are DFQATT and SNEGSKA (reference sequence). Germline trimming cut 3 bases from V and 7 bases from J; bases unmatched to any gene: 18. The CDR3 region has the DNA TGCAGTGCTAGTCCCCCCGGACAGGGGCCCCGGAGGGGGACCCAGTACTTC. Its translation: CSASPPGQGPRRGTQYF.

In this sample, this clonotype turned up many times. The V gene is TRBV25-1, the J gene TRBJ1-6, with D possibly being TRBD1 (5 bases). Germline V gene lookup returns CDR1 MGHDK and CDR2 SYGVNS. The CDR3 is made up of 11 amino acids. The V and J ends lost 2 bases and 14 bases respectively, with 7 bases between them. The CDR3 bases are TGTGCCAGCAGTGAAAAAGGGGCCCTCCACTTT. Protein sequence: CASSEKGALHF.

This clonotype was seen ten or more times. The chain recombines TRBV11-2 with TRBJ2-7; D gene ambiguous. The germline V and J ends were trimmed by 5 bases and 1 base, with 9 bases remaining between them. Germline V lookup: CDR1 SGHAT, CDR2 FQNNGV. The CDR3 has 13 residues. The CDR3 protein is CASSTQSSYEQYV. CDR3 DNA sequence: TGTGCCAGCAGCACACAGAGTTCCTACGAGCAGTACGTC.

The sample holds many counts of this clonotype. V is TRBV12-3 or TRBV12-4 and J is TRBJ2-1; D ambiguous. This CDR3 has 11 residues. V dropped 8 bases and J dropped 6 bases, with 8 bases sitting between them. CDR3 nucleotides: TGTGCCAGCGTAGGCCTCAATGAGCAGTTCTTC. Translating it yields CASVGLNEQFF.

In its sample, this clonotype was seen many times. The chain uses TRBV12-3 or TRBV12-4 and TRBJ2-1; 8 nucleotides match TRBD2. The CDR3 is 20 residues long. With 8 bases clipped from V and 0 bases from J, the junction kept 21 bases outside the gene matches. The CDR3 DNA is TGTGCCAGCGGATTTCTGGGTAGCGGGACTTCCAGGAGCTCCTACAATGAGCAGTTCTTC. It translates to CASGFLGSGTSRSSYNEQFF.

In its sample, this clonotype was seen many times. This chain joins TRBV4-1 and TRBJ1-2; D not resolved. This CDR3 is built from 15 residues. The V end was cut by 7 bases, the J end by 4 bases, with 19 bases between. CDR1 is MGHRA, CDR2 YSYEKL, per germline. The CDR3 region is CASTLGLGATYGYTF. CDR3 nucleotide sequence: TGCGCCAGCACCCTAGGCCTAGGCGCGACCTATGGCTACACCTTC.

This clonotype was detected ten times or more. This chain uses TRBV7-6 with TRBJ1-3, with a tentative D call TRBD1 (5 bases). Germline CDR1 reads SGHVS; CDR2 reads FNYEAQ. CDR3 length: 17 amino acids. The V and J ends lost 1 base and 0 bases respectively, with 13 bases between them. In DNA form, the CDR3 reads TGTGCCAGCAGCTTAGGAGACAGCAGAACCTCTGGAAACACCATATATTTT. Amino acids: CASSLGDSRTSGNTIYF. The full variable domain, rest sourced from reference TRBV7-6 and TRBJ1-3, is GAGVSQSPRYKVTKRGQDVALRCDPISGHVSLYWYRQALGQGPEFLTYFNYEAQQDKSGLPNDRFSAERPEGSISTLTIQRTEQRDSAMYRCASSLGDSRTSGNTIYFGEGSWLTVV.

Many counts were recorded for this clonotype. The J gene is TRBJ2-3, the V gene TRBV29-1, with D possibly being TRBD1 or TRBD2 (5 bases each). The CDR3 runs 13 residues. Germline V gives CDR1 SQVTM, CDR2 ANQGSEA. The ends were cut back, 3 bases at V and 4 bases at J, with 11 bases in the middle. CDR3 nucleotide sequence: TGCAGCGTTGAGAGGGGCCTGGCAGATACGCAGTATTTT. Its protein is CSVERGLADTQYF.

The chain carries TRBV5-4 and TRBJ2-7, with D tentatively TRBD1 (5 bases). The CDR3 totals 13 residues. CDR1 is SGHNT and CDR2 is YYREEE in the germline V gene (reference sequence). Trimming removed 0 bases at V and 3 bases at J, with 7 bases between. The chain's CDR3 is CASSLDRLYEQYF. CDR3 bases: TGTGCCAGCAGCTTGGACAGGCTCTACGAGCAGTACTTC.

The chain's CDR3 is CASSRGGSDQETQYF. The CDR3 coding sequence is TGTGCCAGCAGCCGCGGGGGGAGCGACCAAGAGACCCAGTACTTC. The chain recombines TRBV11-2 with TRBJ2-5; TRBD2 matches 8 bases. Germline CDR1 is SGHAT and CDR2 is FQNNGV. This CDR3 comprises 15 residues. Trimming cost V 5 bases and J 0 bases; bases outside gene matches: 5. The whole variable domain, remainder taken from reference TRBV11-2 and TRBJ2-5, is EAGVAQSPRYKIIEKRQSVAFWCNPISGHATLYWYQQILGQGPKLLIQFQNNGVVDDSQLPKDRFSAERLKGVDSTLKIQPAKLEDSAVYLCASSRGGSDQETQYFGPGTRLLVL.

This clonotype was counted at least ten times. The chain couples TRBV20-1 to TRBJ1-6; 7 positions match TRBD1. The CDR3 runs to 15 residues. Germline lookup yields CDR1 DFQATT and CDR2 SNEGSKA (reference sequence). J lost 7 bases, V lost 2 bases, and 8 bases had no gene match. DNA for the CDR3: TGCAGTGCTAGAAACCCGGGACAGTTCAATTCACCCCTCCACTTT. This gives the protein CSARNPGQFNSPLHF.

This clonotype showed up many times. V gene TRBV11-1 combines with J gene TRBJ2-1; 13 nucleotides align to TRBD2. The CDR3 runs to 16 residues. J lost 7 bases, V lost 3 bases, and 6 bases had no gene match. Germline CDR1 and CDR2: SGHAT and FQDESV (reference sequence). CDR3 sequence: CASSFGTSGKGNEQFF. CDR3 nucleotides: TGTGCCAGCAGCTTCGGGACTAGCGGGAAGGGGAATGAGCAGTTCTTC.

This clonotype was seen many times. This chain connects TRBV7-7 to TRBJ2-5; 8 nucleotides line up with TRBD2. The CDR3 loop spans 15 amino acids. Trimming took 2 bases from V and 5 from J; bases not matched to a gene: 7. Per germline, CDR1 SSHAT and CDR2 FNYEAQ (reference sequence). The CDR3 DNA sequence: TGTGCCAGCAGCTTATTGCGGGGGGCCACGGAGACCCAGTACTTC. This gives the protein CASSLLRGATETQYF.

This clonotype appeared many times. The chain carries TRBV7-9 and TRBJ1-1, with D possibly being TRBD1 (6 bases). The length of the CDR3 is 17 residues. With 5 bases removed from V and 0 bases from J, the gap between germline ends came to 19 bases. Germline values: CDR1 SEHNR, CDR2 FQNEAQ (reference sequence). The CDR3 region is CASSRDRWGGVNTEAFF. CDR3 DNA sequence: TGTGCCAGCAGCAGAGACAGGTGGGGGGGGGTGAACACTGAAGCTTTCTTT.

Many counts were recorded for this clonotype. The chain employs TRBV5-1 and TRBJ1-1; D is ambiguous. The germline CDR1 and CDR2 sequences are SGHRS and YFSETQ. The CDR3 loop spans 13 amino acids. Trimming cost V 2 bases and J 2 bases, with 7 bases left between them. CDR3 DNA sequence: TGCGCCAGCAGCTTCGGGGATAACACTGAAGCTTTCTTT. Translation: CASSFGDNTEAFF.

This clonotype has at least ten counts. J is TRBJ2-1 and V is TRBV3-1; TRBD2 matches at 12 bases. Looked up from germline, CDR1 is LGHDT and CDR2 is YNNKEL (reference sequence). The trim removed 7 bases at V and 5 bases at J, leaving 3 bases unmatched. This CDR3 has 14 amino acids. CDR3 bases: TGTGCCAGCAAGCGACTAGCGGGAGACAATGAGCAGTTCTTC. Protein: CASKRLAGDNEQFF.

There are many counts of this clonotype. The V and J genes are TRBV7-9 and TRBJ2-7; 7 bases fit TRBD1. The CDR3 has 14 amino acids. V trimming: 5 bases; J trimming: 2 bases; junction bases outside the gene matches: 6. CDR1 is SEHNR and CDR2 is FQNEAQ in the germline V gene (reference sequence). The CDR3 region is CASSPKGAAYEQYF. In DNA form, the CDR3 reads TGTGCCAGCAGCCCAAAGGGGGCCGCCTACGAGCAGTACTTC.

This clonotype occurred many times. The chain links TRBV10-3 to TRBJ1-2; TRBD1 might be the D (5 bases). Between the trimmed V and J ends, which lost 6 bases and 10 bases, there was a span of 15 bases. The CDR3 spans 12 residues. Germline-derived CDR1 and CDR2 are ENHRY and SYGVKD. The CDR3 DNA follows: TGTGCCATCAGCCCCCGGGGCGGTGACTACACCTTC. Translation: CAISPRGGDYTF.

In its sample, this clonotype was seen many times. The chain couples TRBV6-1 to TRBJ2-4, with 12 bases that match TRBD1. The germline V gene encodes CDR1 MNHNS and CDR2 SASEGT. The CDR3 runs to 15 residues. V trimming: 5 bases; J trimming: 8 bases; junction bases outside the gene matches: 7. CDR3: CASSSGTGGLHIQYF. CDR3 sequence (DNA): TGTGCCAGCAGTAGTGGGACAGGGGGCCTGCACATTCAGTACTTC.

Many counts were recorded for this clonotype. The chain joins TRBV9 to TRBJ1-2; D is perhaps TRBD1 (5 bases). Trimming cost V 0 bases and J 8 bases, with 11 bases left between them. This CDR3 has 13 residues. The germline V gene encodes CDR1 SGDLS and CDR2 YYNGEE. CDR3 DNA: TGTGCCAGCAGCGTAGAAGGCAGGGACGGCTACACCTTC. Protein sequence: CASSVEGRDGYTF.

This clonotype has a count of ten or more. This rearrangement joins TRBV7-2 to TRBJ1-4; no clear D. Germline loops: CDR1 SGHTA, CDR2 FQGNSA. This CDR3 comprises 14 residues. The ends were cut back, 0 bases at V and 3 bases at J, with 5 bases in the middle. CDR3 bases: TGTGCCAGCAGCTTAGCGCCAGCTAATGAAAAACTGTTTTTT. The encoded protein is CASSLAPANEKLFF. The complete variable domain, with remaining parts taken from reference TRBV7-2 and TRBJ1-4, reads GAGVSQSPSNKVTEKGKDVELRCDPISGHTALYWYRQSLGQGLEFLIYFQGNSAPDKSGLPSDRFSAERTGGSVSTLTIQRTQQEDSAVYLCASSLAPANEKLFFGSGTQLSVL.

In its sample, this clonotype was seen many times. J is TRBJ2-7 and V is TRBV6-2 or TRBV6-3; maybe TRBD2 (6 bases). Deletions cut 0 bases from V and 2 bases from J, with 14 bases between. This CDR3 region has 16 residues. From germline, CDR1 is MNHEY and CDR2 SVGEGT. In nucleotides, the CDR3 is TGTGCCAGCAGTTACTCTATTGGCGGGACCACCTACGAGCAGTACGTC. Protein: CASSYSIGGTTYEQYV.

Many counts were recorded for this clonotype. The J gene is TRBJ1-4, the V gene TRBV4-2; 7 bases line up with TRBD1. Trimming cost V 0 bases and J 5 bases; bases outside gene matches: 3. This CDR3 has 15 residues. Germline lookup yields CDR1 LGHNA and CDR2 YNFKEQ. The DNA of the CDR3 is TGTGCCAGCAGCCAAGAGCCAGGGGGAAATGAAAAACTGTTTTTT. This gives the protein CASSQEPGGNEKLFF.

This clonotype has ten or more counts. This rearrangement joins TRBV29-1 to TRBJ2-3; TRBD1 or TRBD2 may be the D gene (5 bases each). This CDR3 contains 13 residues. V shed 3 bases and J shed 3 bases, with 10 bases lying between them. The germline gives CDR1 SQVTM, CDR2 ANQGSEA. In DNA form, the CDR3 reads TGCAGCGTTGAGCAATGGGGGACAGATACGCAGTATTTT. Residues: CSVEQWGTDTQYF.

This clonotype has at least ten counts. The CDR3 reads CASSLAFRGKAKNIQYF. In DNA form, the CDR3 reads TGTGCCAGCAGCTTAGCTTTTCGGGGGAAAGCCAAAAACATTCAGTACTTC. The V call is TRBV11-2, the J call TRBJ2-4; D is possibly TRBD2 (6 bases). The CDR3 consists of 17 residues. Germline loops: CDR1 SGHAT, CDR2 FQNNGV. Trimming left V 1 base short and J 0 bases short, with 13 bases between.

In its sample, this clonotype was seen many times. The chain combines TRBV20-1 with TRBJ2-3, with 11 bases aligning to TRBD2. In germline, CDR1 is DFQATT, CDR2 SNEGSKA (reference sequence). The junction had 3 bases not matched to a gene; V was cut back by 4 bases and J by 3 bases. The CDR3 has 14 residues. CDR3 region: CSAIAGGPTDTQYF. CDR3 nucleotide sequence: TGCAGTGCTATAGCGGGAGGGCCGACAGATACGCAGTATTTT.